Listed here are 9 T cell receptor beta chains from one sample, sequenced in a study of Graves' ophthalmopathy and Graves' hyperthyroidism. TCR beta CDR3 amplification used RNA transcripts. HTBI primers served in a first-round RT-PCR, which a second-round multiplex PCR followed. TCRdb reanalysed the multiplex PCR reads using MiXCR and keeps one entry per CDR3 protein. The sample lists 600,000 to 950,000 distinct CDR3 sequences; 40% were seen once. Sequencing was carried out using peripheral blood. The receptors were sampled from an adult man with Graves' ophthalmopathy.

This clonotype showed up many times. The chain carries TRBV25-1 and TRBJ2-7; the match to TRBD1 covers 9 bases. The V and J ends lost 11 bases and 3 bases, in that order; junction bases with no gene match: 8. The CDR3 totals 13 residues. Per germline, CDR1 MGHDK and CDR2 SYGVNS. In DNA form, the CDR3 reads TGTGCCCCCCGCGGGACAGGGATCTACGAGCAGTACTTC. This sequence encodes CAPRGTGIYEQYF.

The chain couples TRBV12-3 or TRBV12-4 to TRBJ1-5, with D maybe TRBD1 (6 bases). The germline V and J ends were trimmed by 5 bases and 4 bases, with 21 bases remaining between them. This CDR3 spans 17 amino acids. The CDR3 DNA reads as TGTGCCAGCAGTCCCGGGACAAGACTCTCTGGAAATCAGCCCCAGCATTTT. It encodes CASSPGTRLSGNQPQHF.

The chain uses TRBV2 and TRBJ2-5; the match to TRBD2 covers 7 bases. Germline V gene data show CDR1 as SNHLY and CDR2 as FYNNEI. The junction had 11 bases not matched to a gene; V was cut back by 6 bases and J by 4 bases. The CDR3 consists of 15 residues. CDR3 bases: TGTGCCAGCAGGAGTAGCGGGCCCCGGAGAGAGACCCAGTACTTC. Residues: CASRSSGPRRETQYF.

This clonotype was counted many times. One end of the junction fails to match germline, which may point to a read error. The chain recombines TRBV10-3 with TRBJ1-2; D is unclear. The germline V gene has CDR1 ENHRY and CDR2 SYGVKD. This CDR3 spans 14 amino acids. CDR3 coding DNA: TGTGCCAGCAGTGAACATTCGTCCCTGTATGGCTACACCTTC. It yields the protein CASSEHSSLYGYTF.

This clonotype was recorded a few times. Its ends do not fully match the called genes, so a read error is possible. The chain uses TRBV28 and TRBJ2-6; weak D call: TRBD1 (6 bases). Germline V gene sequence: CDR1 MDHEN, CDR2 SYDVKM. The CDR3 is 17 residues long. For the CDR3, the DNA is TGCGCCAGCAGCCCCAGGGGTGCGAGGGATGGGGCCAACGTCCTGACTTTC. Protein sequence: CASSPRGARDGANVLTF. Together with reference TRBV28 and TRBJ2-6, the CDR3 gives the full variable domain: DVKVTQSSRYLVKRTGEKVFLECVQDMDHENMFWYRQDPGLGLRLIYFSYDVKMKEKGDIPEGYSVSREKKERFSLILESASTNQTSMYLCASSPRGARDGANVLTFGAGSRLTVL.

The chain employs TRBV7-2 and TRBJ1-2; the D is unclear. V lost 7 bases, J lost 1 base, and 19 bases lay in between. CDR1 and CDR2 (germline): SGHTA, FQGNSA. The CDR3 length is 16 residues. The CDR3 loop reads CASNGQPGSHNYGYTF. CDR3 nucleotides: TGTGCCAGCAACGGGCAACCGGGATCTCATAACTATGGCTACACCTTC.

Regarding this clonotype: A much bigger clone sits one base away, suggesting this may be a read error. The V gene is TRBV7-9, the J gene TRBJ2-7; D uncertain. The CDR3 spans 15 residues. The V gene lost 8 bases and the J gene lost 1 base, with 18 bases spanning the gap. Germline V gene data show CDR1 as SEHNR and CDR2 as FQNEAQ (reference sequence). CDR3 sequence: CASGLLGSLSYEQYF. The CDR3 DNA sequence: TGTGCCAGCGGCCTGTTGGGAAGTTTGTCCTACGAGCAGTACTTC.

This chain uses TRBV15 with TRBJ1-1, with D maybe TRBD1 (6 bases). Trimming removed 1 base at V and 7 bases at J, with 7 bases between. Germline CDR1 LNHNV, CDR2 YYDKDF (reference sequence). The CDR3 runs to 12 residues. CDR3 region: CATSRGTDEAFF. CDR3 sequence (DNA): TGTGCCACCAGCAGAGGGACAGATGAAGCTTTCTTT.

The J gene is TRBJ2-3, the V gene TRBV29-1; D unresolved. Per the germline V gene, CDR1 is SQVTM and CDR2 is ANQGSEA. The CDR3 is 12 amino acids. Trimming took off 4 bases at V and 4 bases at J, with 9 bases between the two ends. CDR3 residues: CSVGPGPDTQYF. In DNA form, the CDR3 reads TGCAGCGTTGGTCCCGGTCCAGATACGCAGTATTTT.